This T cell receptor beta chain was documented in a study of blood T cell repertoires in COVID-19 (dated by TCRdb to about 2020). Study-level background: Samples covering the acute and convalescent phases of COVID-19 were provided by collaborators in the United States, Italy and Spain. Where available, HLA class I and class II types were taken from metadata supplied by the sample provider and were not determined by assay-based typing. A freely available public database, intended as a resource for researchers studying the immune response to SARS-CoV-2, is where the repertoires were released. Subjects who had been exposed to COVID-19, were actively infected with it, or had recovered from it provided the deeply sampled blood TCRbeta repertoires that made up the dataset. Sample metadata almost always included a de-identified subject ID, COVID-19 status, age in years and sex. Samples came from the ongoing ImmuneRACE study (first 160 participants) plus 1,254 subjects from 6 global collaborators. The material from the prospective study consisted of cDNA or gDNA derived from T cells, B-cell-depleted T cells, or PBMCs.

Concerning this clone: It lacks a known antigen. Base qualities were left out, and no much larger clone turns up one base away.

The collaborating institutions used their own protocols to collect whole blood in K2EDTA tubes. Collaborator samples were shipped for TCRbeta analysis as frozen whole blood, isolated PBMCs, or DNA extracted from either sample type. General conclusions and limits of the study: The quantity of clinical and demographic metadata differed by source and by participant and was supplied without curation.

The immunoSEQ Assay, a bias-controlled multiplex PCR, was used to amplify TCRbeta CDR3 regions from genomic DNA. In the original analysis: The number of nucleated cells in each sample was estimated from the amplification of reference gene primers within the assay. Sequence reads were collapsed and filtered to measure the absolute abundance of every unique TCRbeta CDR3 rearrangement. Productive Simpson clonality was computed per sample as the square root of Simpson's diversity index over productive rearrangements. The immuneACCESS repertoire file appears here via TCRdb, limited to in-frame rearrangements. These files lack a portion of the clones; in checked studies, under half of the deficit traces to unresolved V genes, and the cause of the others is not known. V and J calls and clone size follow that table, whereas D and trimming were derived from the DNA. The sample table holds tens of thousands of clones, of which around 80% were seen once. The ten most abundant clones make up around 13% of the sample.

The V end gives up 4 bases and the J end 7 bases, leaving 4 bases in the junction not matched to a gene. Including cysteine and phenylalanine, the CDR3 has 13 amino acids. Kept here is only the CDR3 DNA, which spans 39 bases and is read in frame from base 1. CDR1 is given as SQVTM and CDR2 as ANQGSEA, both from the germline V gene. The source is a woman at least 80 years old with acute or convalescent COVID-19. The specimen was peripheral blood. The chain joins TRBV29-1 to TRBJ2-2, with 9 middle bases fitting TRBD2. The CDR3 protein: CSVVAGEGGELFF. DNA sequence: TGCAGCGTTGTAGCGGGAGAGGGCGGGGAGCTGTTTTTT.